The clone carrying this T cell receptor beta chain was seen many times. The antigen remains unidentified. These data belong to a study of response to subunit inactivated influenza vaccine. Study-level points and caveats: Authors suggested each seasonal flu vaccination may recruit only limited numbers of new T cells.

MiXCR, run by TCRdb on the RT-PCR reads, gives a single entry per CDR3 protein. This sample has 180,000 or so distinct CDR3 sequences; over 9.5% occur once, and the top ten carry around 32%. The CDR3 covers 17 residues. From germline, CDR1 is MNHEY and CDR2 SMNVEV (reference sequence). V shed 5 bases, J shed 5 bases, and the junction held 13 bases outside the gene matches. These data were likewise used in another study, on T cells expressing NK-cell markers. That investigation notes: A 5'RACE template switching approach incorporating UMIs was used to make TCR beta cDNA. In sorted CD3+CD56+NKG2C+, CD3+CD56+NKG2C- and CD3+CD56-NKG2C+ T cells, TCR beta repertoires were obtained. The eight sequenced donors comprised seven who were HCMV-seropositive and one who was seronegative. The same clonotypes also predominated in the CD3+CD56-NKG2C+ fraction of a handful of donors.

Sequences were derived from CD8+ T cells sorted from PBMCs, sampled 11 to 12 days after vaccination. The rearrangement uses TRBV27 and TRBJ2-1, with 9 positions matching TRBD1. The TCR sequence derives from a man between 45 and 60 years old who received an inactivated influenza vaccine. The CDR3 protein is CASSPAPGTGMDNEQFF. The CDR3, as DNA: TGTGCCAGCAGTCCAGCCCCCGGGACAGGGATGGACAATGAGCAGTTCTTC.